The 15 T cell receptor beta chains presented below share a single source sample, sequenced in a study of OX40 agonist ivuxolimab in advanced cancers. Profiled with immunoSEQ multiplex PCR; TCRdb holds only in-frame clones, not every one. Of approximately 47,000 clones listed, roughly 90% are singletons. The source material was CD4+ or CD8+ T cells sorted from blood, sampled in a trial of the OX40 agonist ivuxolimab. The source of these receptors is an adult with an advanced solid tumor such as melanoma, head and neck, liver or kidney cancer.

This chain joins TRBV4-3 and TRBJ2-3; D gene ambiguous. CDR1 is LGHNA, CDR2 YSLEER, per germline. The CDR3 extends over 15 amino acids. Trimming removed 0 bases at V and 2 bases at J, with 9 bases between. The CDR3 loop is CASSQDVTHTDTQYF. Here the CDR3 DNA reads TGCGCCAGCAGCCAAGATGTCACCCACACAGATACGCAGTATTTT.

The chain has TRBV19 and TRBJ1-1; D call uncertain. Trimming removed 3 bases from V and 0 bases from J, with 8 bases in between. This CDR3 has 14 residues. Germline-derived CDR1 and CDR2 are LNHDA and SQIVND (reference sequence). CDR3 region: CASSIIPMNTEAFF. The DNA of the CDR3 is TGTGCCAGTAGTATTATTCCCATGAACACTGAAGCTTTCTTT.

This sequence joins TRBV28 and TRBJ1-2; D unresolved. CDR1 and CDR2 (germline): MDHEN, SYDVKM. Trimming removed 6 bases from V and 0 bases from J, with 11 bases in between. The CDR3 covers 14 residues. The CDR3 loop is CASRTLSSNYGYTF. DNA for the CDR3: TGTGCCAGCAGGACCCTAAGCTCTAACTATGGCTACACCTTC.

The chain combines TRBV5-5 with TRBJ2-7, with TRBD1 matching over 7 bases. The trim removed 3 bases at V and 5 bases at J, leaving 5 bases unmatched. Per the germline V gene, CDR1 is SGHKS and CDR2 is YYEKEE (reference sequence). There are 13 residues in the CDR3. CDR3 coding DNA: TGTGCCAGCAGCTGGGACAGTCCACACGAGCAGTACTTC. As protein: CASSWDSPHEQYF.

The V call is TRBV7-3, the J call TRBJ2-5; D is tentatively TRBD1 or TRBD2 (6 bases each). Trimming took off 6 bases at V and 1 base at J, with 15 bases between the two ends. CDR1 SGHTA and CDR2 FQGTGA come from the germline V gene. CDR3 length: 15 residues. CDR3 region: CASSSGGGAQETQYF. The CDR3 bases are TGTGCCAGCAGTTCTGGGGGCGGGGCCCAAGAGACCCAGTACTTC.

In nucleotides, the CDR3 is TGTGCCAGCAGCGTAGTCGGGTCACGGGCGAACACCGGGGAGCTGTTTTTT. It encodes CASSVVGSRANTGELFF. J is TRBJ2-2 and V is TRBV9; D gene uncertain. Per germline, CDR1 SGDLS and CDR2 YYNGEE. Deletions cut 0 bases from V and 0 bases from J, with 12 bases between. The CDR3 contains 17 residues.

Only a few counts were recorded for this clone. This sample includes further DNA sequences coding for the same CDR3. This sequence joins TRBV7-9 and TRBJ2-1; 10 bases are shared with TRBD2. The CDR3 loop spans 16 amino acids. Looked up from germline, CDR1 is SEHNR and CDR2 is FQNEAQ (reference sequence). The J segment lost 2 bases and the V segment lost 0 bases, leaving 1 base of the junction unmatched. The CDR3 nucleotides are TGTGCCAGCAGCTTAGCGCTAGCGGGAGCCTACAATGAGCAGTTCTTC. This sequence encodes CASSLALAGAYNEQFF.

The rearrangement joins TRBV30 to TRBJ1-3; 8 nucleotides line up with TRBD1. The CDR3 spans 14 residues. In germline, CDR1 is GTSNPN, CDR2 SVGIG (reference sequence). V shed 3 bases, J shed 0 bases, and the junction held 1 base outside the gene matches. The CDR3 is CAWSTGGSGNTIYF. CDR3 DNA: TGTGCCTGGAGCACAGGGGGCTCTGGAAACACCATATATTTT.

This chain joins TRBV7-9 and TRBJ1-5; D is undetermined. The germline V gene encodes CDR1 SEHNR and CDR2 FQNEAQ (reference sequence). V was clipped by 0 bases and J by 7 bases, with 7 bases between them. This CDR3 has 13 amino acids. CDR3: CASSLADGQPQHF. In nucleotides, the CDR3 is TGTGCCAGCAGCTTAGCGGACGGGCAGCCCCAGCATTTT.

The chain couples TRBV10-1 to TRBJ1-1; D unclear. This CDR3 is built from 14 residues. The V and J ends lost 4 bases and 1 base respectively, with 10 bases between them. Per the germline V gene, CDR1 is WNHNN and CDR2 is SYGVQD (reference sequence). The CDR3 nucleotides are TGCGCCAGCAGTGGCCGGAACCCGAACACTGAAGCTTTCTTT. Encoded protein: CASSGRNPNTEAFF.

V usage is TRBV7-3 and J usage is TRBJ1-1; a possible D gene is TRBD1 (5 bases). V was clipped by 2 bases and J by 5 bases, with 12 bases between them. CDR3 length equals 14 residues. CDR1 and CDR2 (germline): SGHTA, FQGTGA. This chain's CDR3 is CASSLFQGRTEAFF. The CDR3 nucleotides read TGTGCCAGCAGCTTATTCCAGGGAAGGACTGAAGCTTTCTTT.

This chain links TRBV7-2 with TRBJ1-5; no firm D call. The CDR3 loop spans 14 amino acids. Germline V gene data show CDR1 as SGHTA and CDR2 as FQGNSA. Between the trimmed V and J ends, which lost 2 bases and 4 bases, there was a span of 9 bases. The CDR3 DNA reads as TGTGCCAGCAGCTTATGGGATCAGAATCAGCCCCAGCATTTT. This sequence encodes CASSLWDQNQPQHF.

V is TRBV2 and J is TRBJ2-5, with 9 bases lining up with TRBD2. Germline V lookup: CDR1 SNHLY, CDR2 FYNNEI. This CDR3 has 13 residues. V dropped 8 bases and J dropped 2; count of bases not matched to a gene: 3. DNA for the CDR3: TGTGCCAGCGGAGGACTAGCGCAAGAGACCCAGTACTTC. It translates to CASGGLAQETQYF.

The chain uses TRBV28 and TRBJ1-2; TRBD1 matches at 8 bases. Losses at the gene ends were 1 base for V and 4 bases for J; bases not matched to a gene: 5. Germline V lookup: CDR1 MDHEN, CDR2 SYDVKM. The CDR3 contains 15 residues. This chain's CDR3 is CASSLLDRVGYGYTF. The CDR3 DNA follows: TGTGCCAGCAGTTTATTGGACAGGGTTGGCTATGGCTACACCTTC.

The V call is TRBV28, the J call TRBJ1-5; the D is unclear. Trimming took 4 bases from V and 1 from J, leaving 11 bases between them. This CDR3 spans 15 amino acids. The germline V gene has CDR1 MDHEN and CDR2 SYDVKM. CDR3 in DNA: TGTGCCAGCAGTTCGCACCAACGAAGCAATCAGCCCCAGCATTTT. Residues: CASSSHQRSNQPQHF.